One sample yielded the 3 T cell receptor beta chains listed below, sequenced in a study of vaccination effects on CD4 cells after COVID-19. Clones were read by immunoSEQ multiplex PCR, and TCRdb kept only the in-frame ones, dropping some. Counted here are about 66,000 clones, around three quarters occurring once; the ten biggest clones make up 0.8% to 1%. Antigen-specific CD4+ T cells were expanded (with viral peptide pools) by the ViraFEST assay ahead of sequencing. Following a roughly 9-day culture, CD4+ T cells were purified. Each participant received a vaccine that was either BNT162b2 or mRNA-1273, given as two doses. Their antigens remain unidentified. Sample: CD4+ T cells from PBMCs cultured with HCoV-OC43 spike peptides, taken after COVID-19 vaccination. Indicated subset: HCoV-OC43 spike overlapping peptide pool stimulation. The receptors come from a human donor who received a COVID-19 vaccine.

CDR3 protein: CAWSRQGGNQPQHF. The CDR3 DNA is TGTGCCTGGAGTAGACAGGGTGGCAATCAGCCCCAGCATTTT. V and J are TRBV30 and TRBJ1-5, with 7 bases aligning to TRBD1. CDR3 size: 14 residues. V shed 2 bases, J shed 2 bases, and the junction held 3 bases outside the gene matches. Per the germline V gene, CDR1 is GTSNPN and CDR2 is SVGIG (reference sequence).

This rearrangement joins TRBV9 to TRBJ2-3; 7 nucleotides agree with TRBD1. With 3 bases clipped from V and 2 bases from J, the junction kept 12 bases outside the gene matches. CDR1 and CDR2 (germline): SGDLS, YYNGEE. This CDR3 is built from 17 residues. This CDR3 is CASSARQGARYTDTQYF. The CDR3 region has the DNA TGTGCCAGCAGCGCCAGACAGGGAGCTCGGTACACAGATACGCAGTATTTT.

CDR3: CASIKDRGQNTGELFF. Written as DNA, the CDR3 is TGTGCCAGCATCAAGGACAGGGGGCAGAACACCGGGGAGCTGTTTTTT. The genes are TRBV5-6 and TRBJ2-2; TRBD1 matches 11 bases. From germline, CDR1 is SGHDT and CDR2 YYEEEE. Trimming took 6 bases from V and 1 from J; bases not matched to a gene: 5. The CDR3 is made up of 16 amino acids.